Presented here are 29 T cell receptor beta chains from one specimen sequenced in a study of T cells in Graves' hyperthyroidism and ophthalmopathy (dated by TCRdb to the late 2010s). Libraries came from multiplex PCR. Sequencing relied on an Illumina HiSeq 2000. TCR beta CDR3 regions were amplified from RNA transcripts. For the first round of RT-PCR on the TCR CDR3, the HTBI primer set was used together with the Qiagen OneStep RT-PCR kit. The public reads were quality trimmed at Q25 with fastp and then assembled into clones with MiXCR by TCRdb, keeping productive beta chains. Each CDR3 protein gets just one entry, which takes the most common genes and DNA from the rows behind it. This sample lists about 580,000 distinct CDR3 sequences; about 15% were detected once. More than 5% of the sample goes to the ten largest clones. Sequencing input: blood. The receptors come from a woman younger than 45 with Graves' hyperthyroidism that later progressed to Graves' ophthalmopathy.

This sequence joins TRBV19 and TRBJ2-1; the match to TRBD2 covers 8 bases. The trim removed 4 bases at V and 7 bases at J, leaving 3 bases unmatched. The CDR3 has 13 amino acids. Germline V lookup: CDR1 LNHDA, CDR2 SQIVND (reference sequence). Written as DNA, the CDR3 is TGTGCCAGTAGTACGGGGGGGGGGAATGAGCAGTTCTTC. Residues: CASSTGGGNEQFF.

This clonotype was detected a few times. V and J are TRBV3-1 and TRBJ1-2; D perhaps matches TRBD1 (5 bases). Germline-derived CDR1 and CDR2 are LGHDT and YNNKEL (reference sequence). The CDR3 is made up of 16 amino acids. V lost 4 bases to trimming and J lost 8 bases, with 23 bases between them. CDR3 residues: CASSRSQAPRVGGYTF. Here the CDR3 DNA reads TGTGCCAGCAGCCGCTCACAGGCCCCCAGAGTTGGAGGCTACACCTTC.

This clonotype turned up a few times. The genes are TRBV13 and TRBJ1-5; a possible D gene is TRBD1 (6 bases). The ends were cut back, 0 bases at V and 1 base at J, with 13 bases in the middle. The CDR3 has 17 amino acids. Germline V CDR1 and CDR2: PRHDT, FYEKMQ (reference sequence). CDR3 nucleotides: TGTGCCAGCAGCTTAGGCCGGGGGCTTGGGAGCAATCAGCCCCAGCATTTT. Amino acid sequence: CASSLGRGLGSNQPQHF.

This clonotype appeared many times. The chain carries TRBV12-3 or TRBV12-4 and TRBJ1-3; 8 positions match TRBD1. The CDR3 sequence is 18 residues long. Trimming cost V 6 bases and J 3 bases; bases outside gene matches: 16. The CDR3 sequence: CASRMTGAPSDFGNTIYF. CDR3 DNA: TGTGCCAGCAGAATGACAGGGGCTCCAAGCGATTTTGGAAACACCATATATTTT.

V is TRBV12-3 or TRBV12-4 and J is TRBJ2-7, with 8 bases fitting TRBD1. The CDR3 covers 13 residues. The ends lost 5 bases at V and 2 bases at J; junction bases unmatched: 2. This CDR3 reads CASSGQGTYEQYF. DNA for the CDR3: TGTGCCAGCAGTGGACAGGGAACCTACGAGCAGTACTTC.

This clonotype was counted a few times. J is TRBJ1-2 and V is TRBV6-1; no clear D gene. CDR3 length: 15 residues. Germline CDR1 and CDR2: MNHNS and SASEGT. V was trimmed by 5 bases and J by 4 bases, leaving 17 bases between them. For the CDR3, the DNA is TGTGCCAGCAGTACCCGGACCCCTCAAACCTATGGCTACACCTTC. Translation: CASSTRTPQTYGYTF.

This clonotype was recorded many times. CDR3 in DNA: TGCAGCGTCAGACAGGGCCCCTACGAGCAGTACTTC. It encodes CSVRQGPYEQYF. The chain is built from TRBV29-1 and TRBJ2-7; 7 bases are shared with TRBD1. Unmatched junction bases numbered 4, after V lost 6 bases and J lost 2 bases. The CDR3 spans 12 residues. The germline gives CDR1 SQVTM, CDR2 ANQGSEA.

The sample holds many counts of this clonotype. The chain is built from TRBV7-9 and TRBJ2-7; D is possibly TRBD1 or TRBD2 (5 bases each). The germline V gene has CDR1 SEHNR and CDR2 FQNEAQ (reference sequence). Trimming cost V 5 bases and J 6 bases, with 11 bases left between them. This CDR3 is built from 12 residues. Here the CDR3 DNA reads TGTGCCAGCAGCCGGGGCGTCGGCGAGCAGTACTTC. This sequence encodes CASSRGVGEQYF.

This clonotype was picked up many times. The J gene is TRBJ1-2, the V gene TRBV12-3 or TRBV12-4; TRBD1 is a possible D gene (6 bases). V lost 0 bases to trimming and J lost 1 base, with 9 bases between them. The CDR3 length is 15 residues. Here the CDR3 DNA reads TGTGCCAGCAGTTTAGCGGGGGCGCATAACTATGGCTACACCTTC. Protein sequence: CASSLAGAHNYGYTF.

This clonotype has ten or more counts. The V gene is TRBV11-2, the J gene TRBJ1-1; TRBD1 might be the D (5 bases). Germline CDR1 and CDR2: SGHAT and FQNNGV. V gave up 5 bases and J gave up 5 bases, with 18 bases separating them. The CDR3 spans 15 residues. CDR3 loop: CASSGSRGPRTEAFF. CDR3 bases: TGTGCCAGCAGCGGCAGTCGGGGCCCACGGACTGAAGCTTTCTTT.

This clonotype was counted between two and nine times. The CDR3 region has the DNA TGTGCCAGCAGCGTAGAAGAGACTAGCGGGAGAGGAGGCACAGATACGCAGTATTTT. This codes for CASSVEETSGRGGTDTQYF. The rearrangement joins TRBV9 to TRBJ2-3, with 12 bases matching TRBD2. CDR1 is SGDLS and CDR2 is YYNGEE in the germline V gene. The CDR3 totals 19 residues. With 0 bases clipped from V and 1 base from J, the junction kept 9 bases outside the gene matches.

This clonotype was seen repeatedly, ten times or more. The chain carries TRBV6-2 or TRBV6-3 and TRBJ1-6; D is undetermined. The CDR3 totals 15 residues. The V and J ends lost 4 bases and 9 bases respectively, with 16 bases between them. The germline gives CDR1 MNHEY, CDR2 SVGEGT. The CDR3 DNA follows: TGTGCCAGCAGTTCCGGACGGGAGGAACGTTCACCCCTCCACTTT. It is translated as CASSSGREERSPLHF.

This clonotype was recorded many times. V and J are TRBV27 and TRBJ1-6; the match to TRBD1 covers 8 bases. The CDR3 contains 17 residues. Germline trimming cut 6 bases from V and 0 bases from J; bases unmatched to any gene: 7. Germline CDR1 reads MNHEY; CDR2 reads SMNVEV (reference sequence). This chain's CDR3 is CASRGDRPSSYNSPLHF. DNA for the CDR3: TGTGCCAGCAGGGGGGACAGGCCGAGCTCCTATAATTCACCCCTCCACTTT.

V and J are TRBV19 and TRBJ1-4, with 7 bases aligning to TRBD1. The CDR3 contains 14 residues. CDR1 LNHDA and CDR2 SQIVND come from the germline V gene (reference sequence). Germline trimming cut 5 bases from V and 8 bases from J; bases unmatched to any gene: 8. The CDR3 is CASSSRQGGEKLFF. The CDR3 bases are TGTGCCAGTAGTTCGAGACAGGGAGGGGAAAAACTGTTTTTT.

This clonotype was seen repeatedly, ten times or more. The chain links TRBV14 to TRBJ2-1; D is unresolved. CDR1 is SGHDN and CDR2 is FVKESK in the germline V gene. The CDR3 totals 12 residues. V was pared by 4 bases and J by 9 bases, with 10 bases between. CDR3 amino acids: CASSPLGLEQFF. DNA of the CDR3: TGTGCCAGCAGCCCCCTGGGCCTTGAGCAGTTCTTC.

In its sample, this clonotype was seen many times. V usage is TRBV5-4 and J usage is TRBJ2-3; D is unclear. Germline-derived CDR1 and CDR2 are SGHNT and YYREEE (reference sequence). Trimming left V 0 bases short and J 2 bases short, with 4 bases between. This CDR3 region has 13 residues. The CDR3 loop reads CASSLDPTDTQYF. As DNA, the CDR3 is TGTGCCAGCAGCTTGGACCCCACAGATACGCAGTATTTT.

V usage is TRBV6-1 and J usage is TRBJ1-5; D is perhaps TRBD1 (5 bases). Trimming removed 5 bases at V and 7 bases at J, with 12 bases between. CDR3 size: 13 residues. Germline V gene data show CDR1 as MNHNS and CDR2 as SASEGT. Here the CDR3 reads CASSLGDDQPQHF. CDR3 DNA sequence: TGTGCCAGCAGTCTGGGGGACGACCAGCCCCAGCATTTT.

This clonotype was counted at least ten times. The gene calls are TRBV20-1 and TRBJ2-1; perhaps TRBD2 as D (7 bases). The CDR3 contains 14 residues. The germline CDR1 and CDR2 sequences are DFQATT and SNEGSKA (reference sequence). The V end lost 4 bases, the J end lost 8 bases, and 18 bases lay between the germline ends. This CDR3 is CSATMEGGADEQFF. The CDR3, as DNA: TGCAGTGCTACTATGGAAGGGGGGGCCGATGAGCAGTTCTTC.

This clonotype showed up just a few times. The DNA for the CDR3 is TGCAGTGCTAGCCGGACTAGCCACAATGAGCAGTTCTTC. This translates into CSASRTSHNEQFF. The gene calls are TRBV20-1 and TRBJ2-1; 8 bases line up with TRBD2. Germline V lookup: CDR1 DFQATT, CDR2 SNEGSKA (reference sequence). Trimming at V came to 3 bases and at J to 5 bases, leaving 3 bases not matched to a gene. The length of the CDR3 is 13 residues.

This clonotype has a count of ten or more. The V gene is TRBV20-1, the J gene TRBJ2-7; maybe TRBD1 (6 bases). Germline V CDR1 and CDR2: DFQATT, SNEGSKA (reference sequence). Deletions cut 6 bases from V and 3 bases from J, with 15 bases between. The CDR3 runs 13 residues. The CDR3 DNA reads as TGCAGTGCCTCCGACAGGATCCTCTACGAGCAGTACTTC. This codes for CSASDRILYEQYF.

The table lists this clonotype with many counts. This sequence joins TRBV14 and TRBJ2-3, with TRBD2 matching over 10 bases. Germline V lookup: CDR1 SGHDN, CDR2 FVKESK. The CDR3 sequence is 21 residues long. V dropped 0 bases and J dropped 3; count of bases not matched to a gene: 18. The CDR3 sequence: CASSQDWDPNLAGVGTDTQYF. The DNA of the CDR3 is TGTGCCAGCAGCCAAGATTGGGACCCAAACCTAGCGGGAGTGGGAACAGATACGCAGTATTTT.

This clonotype turned up a few times. V and J are TRBV12-3 or TRBV12-4 and TRBJ2-4; a weak D match, TRBD2 (5 bases). The CDR3 is 13 amino acids. The V end was cut by 3 bases, the J end by 8 bases, with 11 bases between. The CDR3 loop reads CASSFGEYDIQYF. In nucleotides, the CDR3 is TGTGCCAGCAGTTTCGGGGAGTATGACATTCAGTACTTC.

The chain uses TRBV2 and TRBJ2-3; D gene ambiguous. Germline V gene sequence: CDR1 SNHLY, CDR2 FYNNEI. The V end lost 7 bases, the J end lost 4 bases, and 18 bases lay between the germline ends. This CDR3 contains 15 residues. The DNA of the CDR3 is TGTGCCAGCATCCTGGACCTGGGCCGGGCAGATACGCAGTATTTT. This encodes CASILDLGRADTQYF.

DNA for the CDR3: TGTGCCAGCTCCTGGACCAGACGGCACTACGAGCCGTACGTC. It is translated as CASSWTRRHYEPYV. The chain combines TRBV12-3 or TRBV12-4 with TRBJ2-7; no clear D gene. CDR3 length: 14 residues.

The rearrangement uses TRBV7-3 and TRBJ2-1; 7 bases fit TRBD2. CDR1 and CDR2 from the germline V gene are SGHTA and FQGTGA. V dropped 2 bases and J dropped 4; count of bases not matched to a gene: 8. This CDR3 region has 16 residues. CDR3 in DNA: TGTGCCAGCAGCTTAGATTTGGCTAGCGGTTACAATGAGCAGTTCTTC. It translates to CASSLDLASGYNEQFF.

The chain carries TRBV10-3 and TRBJ1-6, with 9 bases fitting TRBD1. Germline trimming cut 7 bases from V and 7 bases from J; bases unmatched to any gene: 8. The germline CDR1 and CDR2 sequences are ENHRY and SYGVKD. The CDR3 covers 15 residues. The CDR3 loop reads CAITPGQGENSPLHF. As DNA, the CDR3 is TGTGCCATCACCCCGGGACAGGGTGAAAATTCACCCCTCCACTTT.

The table lists this clonotype with many counts. The chain joins TRBV18 to TRBJ1-2, with a possible D match to TRBD1 (6 bases). V was pared by 3 bases and J by 0 bases, with 14 bases between. The CDR3 spans 16 residues. Germline V gene data show CDR1 as KGHSH and CDR2 as LQKENI. CDR3 sequence (DNA): TGTGCCAGCTCACCTACAGGGACAACAGCTAACTATGGCTACACCTTC. This translates into CASSPTGTTANYGYTF.

The chain employs TRBV9 and TRBJ2-7; D is unclear. V shed 0 bases and J shed 1 base, with 11 bases lying between them. In germline, CDR1 is SGDLS, CDR2 YYNGEE. The CDR3 is made up of 15 amino acids. The CDR3 reads CASSVGPGQSYEQYF. Written as DNA, the CDR3 is TGTGCCAGCAGCGTAGGTCCAGGCCAATCCTACGAGCAGTACTTC.

This clonotype was seen a handful of times. A read error may explain this, as a much larger clone is one base away. The chain employs TRBV30 and TRBJ1-2; no clear D. The CDR3 contains 13 residues. Germline V gene data show CDR1 as GTSNPN and CDR2 as SVGIG (reference sequence). V shed 0 bases and J shed 4 bases, with 9 bases lying between them. The CDR3 DNA follows: TGTGCCTGGAGTGTCTCTACCCGCTATGGCTACACCTTC. This codes for CAWSVSTRYGYTF.